These T cell receptor beta chains were read from a single sample in a study of Ad26.COV2.S vaccination and SARS-CoV-2 variants. Here immunoSEQ multiplex PCR was the method, and the copy in TCRdb shows in-frame clones only, minus some. Among 200,000 to 300,000 clones, around nine tenths were seen once, and the ten largest hold under 3%. The sample was peripheral blood, taken in a trial of Ad26.COV2.S vaccine versus placebo. The source of these receptors is a person aged 18 to 59 who received the Ad26.COV2.S COVID-19 vaccine or a placebo. Both conserved end residues are part of each CDR3. The D gene is left open where the match is weak. Clone size is stated in some rows and not others, as once, few, many or a class when expanded.

J,V,size,D,DNA,CDR3
TRBJ1-4,TRBV4-2,.,.,TGTGCCAGCAGCCCAGGACCTCCCTGGGATGAAAAACTGTTTTTT,CASSPGPPWDEKLFF
TRBJ1-6,TRBV18,.,.,TGTGCCAGCTCGTTGTTGGCAGATATTAATTCACCCCTCCACTTT,CASSLLADINSPLHF
TRBJ1-3,TRBV6-1,.,.,TGTGCCAGCAGTGTGGACACACGCTCTGGAAACACCATATATTTT,CASSVDTRSGNTIYF
TRBJ1-1,TRBV19,.,TRBD1,TGTGCCAGTAGTTCGGACAGGTCGAACACTGAAGCTTTCTTT,CASSSDRSNTEAFF
TRBJ1-2,TRBV18,few,.,TGTGCCAGCTCACCACCGGTGGGCGGATATAACTATGGCTACACCTTC,CASSPPVGGYNYGYTF
TRBJ1-1,TRBV9,.,.,TGTGCCAGCAGCGTAGGCGGGCAGACTGAAGCTTTCTTT,CASSVGGQTEAFF
TRBJ2-2,TRBV5-6,.,.,TGTGCCAGCAGCTGGGGGACTAACACCGGGGAGCTGTTTTTT,CASSWGTNTGELFF
TRBJ2-7,TRBV7-3,.,.,TGTGCCAGCAGCTTAGAAGGTGCCGAGCAGTACTTC,CASSLEGAEQYF
TRBJ2-6,TRBV28,once,.,TGTGCCAGCAGTTTACCAGGGCACTCTGGGGCCAACGTCCTGACTTTC,CASSLPGHSGANVLTF
TRBJ2-7,TRBV6-2/TRBV6-3,.,TRBD1,TGTGCCAGCAGTCATTTACAGGGGAGTTTGCACTACGAGCAGTACTTC,CASSHLQGSLHYEQYF
TRBJ1-5,TRBV12-5,.,.,TGTGCTAGTGGTTTGGGGGGTATACAGCCCCAGCATTTT,CASGLGGIQPQHF
TRBJ1-4,TRBV24-1,.,.,TGTGCCACCAGTGAGTCTGAGGCAACTAATGAAAAACTGTTTTTT,CATSESEATNEKLFF
TRBJ1-1,TRBV20-1,.,.,TGCAGTGCTAGACCTACCGGTGAGGCTTTCTTT,CSARPTGEAFF
TRBJ1-2,TRBV5-8,.,TRBD1,TGTGCCAGCAGCAAGGACAGGATGTATGGCTACACCTTC,CASSKDRMYGYTF
TRBJ2-7,TRBV6-5,.,TRBD1,TGTGCCAGCAGTCGGGACAGGGTGATGATCTTC,CASSRDRVMIF
TRBJ2-4,TRBV5-5,once,TRBD1,TGTGCCAGCACCCAGGGGGACACCCTAAAAAACATTCAGTACTTC,CASTQGDTLKNIQYF
TRBJ1-2,TRBV5-1,.,.,TGCGCCAGCAGCTTGAGGACTAACTATGGCTACACCTTC,CASSLRTNYGYTF
TRBJ1-4,TRBV5-4,.,.,TGTGCCAGCAGCTTGGAAGGGAGGGGGAAAAAACTGTTTTTT,CASSLEGRGKKLFF
TRBJ2-1,TRBV15,.,.,TGTGCCACCAGCAGGGGAAAAGGGGGAGGGTACAATGAGCAGTTCTTC,CATSRGKGGGYNEQFF
TRBJ1-3,TRBV3-1/TRBV3-2,.,.,TGTGCCAGCAGCCAGGGCCTCCTCAGCTCTGGAAACACCATATATTTT,CASSQGLLSSGNTIYF
TRBJ2-5,TRBV5-1,.,TRBD2,TGCGCCAGCAGCACCGGACTAGCGGGGGCCCCGGGGCAAGAGACCCAGTACTTC,CASSTGLAGAPGQETQYF
TRBJ2-3,TRBV4-2,.,.,TGTGCCAGCAGCCAAGAGGTACGGTCCCACACAGATACGCAGTATTTT,CASSQEVRSHTDTQYF
TRBJ1-3,TRBV4-3,.,.,TGCGCCAGCAGCCAAGATACGTTTGGAAACACCATATATTTT,CASSQDTFGNTIYF
TRBJ2-4,TRBV7-2,once,.,TGTGCCAGCAGCTCCCCTCCCCCGGAGAACATTCAGTACTTC,CASSSPPPENIQYF
TRBJ2-7,TRBV5-6,.,.,TGTGCCAGCAGCTTGATCCCGACGCAGGAGCAGTACTTC,CASSLIPTQEQYF
TRBJ2-3,TRBV5-8,.,TRBD1,TGTGCCAGCAGCATGACAGGGGGAGCAGCAGATACGCAGTATTTT,CASSMTGGAADTQYF
TRBJ1-5,TRBV7-8,.,TRBD1,TGTGCCAGCAGCTTAGTGTTGACAGGGGATCAGCCCCAGCATTTT,CASSLVLTGDQPQHF
TRBJ1-2,TRBV18,.,.,TGTGCCAGCTCACCACAGGGAGAGGGTGGCTACACCTTC,CASSPQGEGGYTF
TRBJ2-5,TRBV18,.,TRBD2,TGTGCCAGCTCACGTCTAGAGCGGGGGGGCCCAGAGACCCAGTACTTC,CASSRLERGGPETQYF
TRBJ2-3,TRBV3-1/TRBV3-2,.,.,TGTGCCAGCAGCGCCCGACTGGCCTCTGTCACAGATACGCAGTATTTT,CASSARLASVTDTQYF
TRBJ2-6,TRBV3-1/TRBV3-2,.,.,TGTGCCAGCAGCCAAGATAATGGTCGGGGTGGTTACTCTGGGGCCAACGTCCTGACTTTC,CASSQDNGRGGYSGANVLTF
TRBJ2-5,TRBV27,.,TRBD2,TGTGCCAGCAGGGGGCTTGGCGGGGGGGCGTCGGAGACCCAGTACTTC,CASRGLGGGASETQYF
TRBJ2-1,TRBV7-3,.,TRBD2,TGTGCCAGCAGCTTCTCTAGCGGGAGGAACAATGAGCAGTTCTTC,CASSFSSGRNNEQFF
TRBJ2-3,TRBV5-8,.,.,TGTGCCAGCAGCCCCCAGGGGCGCTCCACAGATACGCAGTATTTT,CASSPQGRSTDTQYF
TRBJ2-1,TRBV19,.,.,TGTGCCAGTAGGTTGAGCTCCTACAATGAGCAGTTCTTC,CASRLSSYNEQFF
TRBJ2-5,TRBV18,.,.,TGTGCCAGCTCACCCGCAGGTCTGTACTTC,CASSPAGLYF
TRBJ1-5,TRBV7-2,.,.,TGTGCCAGCAGCTCCTTTGAAGGGGCCCAGCATTTT,CASSSFEGAQHF
TRBJ2-7,TRBV5-1,.,.,TGCGCCAGCAGCTTGTCGCAGATTTACGAGCAGTACTTC,CASSLSQIYEQYF
TRBJ2-2,TRBV5-6,.,.,TGTGCCAGCAGCACCTGGACGGTCGCGAACACCGGGGAGCTGTTTTTT,CASSTWTVANTGELFF
TRBJ2-5,TRBV18,.,.,TGTGCCAGCTCACCACTCAGGGAGCAAGAGACCCAGTACTTC,CASSPLREQETQYF
TRBJ2-1,TRBV9,.,TRBD2,TGTGCCAGCAGCGTAGGGGGACTAGCGCTTGATGAGCAGTTCTTC,CASSVGGLALDEQFF
TRBJ1-5,TRBV6-4,.,TRBD1,TGTGCCAGCAGTGACGCGGACAGGTCGAGCAATCAGCCCCAGCATTTT,CASSDADRSSNQPQHF
TRBJ2-2,TRBV7-2,.,.,TGTGCCAGCAGTAGCTACCCCGGGGAGCTGTTTTTT,CASSSYPGELFF
TRBJ1-3,TRBV4-1,.,.,TGCGCCAGCAGCCAAGCCAGGGGCTCTGGAAACACCATATATTTT,CASSQARGSGNTIYF
TRBJ2-7,TRBV7-2,.,.,TGTGCCAGCAGCTTAGGGCAGGGAGGCAACGAGCAGTACTTC,CASSLGQGGNEQYF
TRBJ1-1,TRBV18,.,.,TGTGCCAGCTCACCCCGGGATGTGAACACTGAAGCTTTCTTT,CASSPRDVNTEAFF
TRBJ1-2,TRBV12-5,.,TRBD1,TGTGCTAGTGGCCCGGGACAGGAAGGCTACACCTTC,CASGPGQEGYTF
TRBJ2-7,TRBV7-9,.,TRBD1,TGTGCCAGCAGCTTAGACGCAGGGGGATACGAGCAGTACTTC,CASSLDAGGYEQYF
TRBJ1-2,TRBV9,.,TRBD1,TGTGCCAGCAGCTCAAGGACAGGGGAGAGCTATGGCTACACCTTC,CASSSRTGESYGYTF
TRBJ1-4,TRBV2,.,.,TGTGCCAGCAGTGCAGGGGACCAAGCAACTAATGAAAAACTGTTTTTT,CASSAGDQATNEKLFF